The subject of this entry is one TCR beta chain. This entry belongs to a study of OX40 agonist ivuxolimab in advanced cancers. Study context: Anti-PD-1, anti-PD-L1 or anti-CTLA-4 therapy given earlier was allowed, and approximately 40% had some. Partial responses occurred in three patients (one hepatocellular carcinoma, two cutaneous melanoma).

Patients with a history of autoimmune disease or on systemic immunosuppression were excluded. The CDR3 is made up of 15 amino acids. The ends were cut back, 8 bases at V and 2 bases at J, with 19 bases in the middle. Germline CDR1 reads MDHEN; CDR2 reads SYDVKM. Assay: immunoSEQ multiplex PCR; the TCRdb copy retains only in-frame clones and omits some. The sample records 36,000 or so clones, about 80% being singletons. This receptor was identified in an adult with an advanced solid tumor such as melanoma, head and neck, liver or kidney cancer. The source material was CD4+ or CD8+ T cells sorted from blood, sampled in a trial of the OX40 agonist ivuxolimab. This chain links TRBV28 with TRBJ2-7, with D possibly being TRBD2 (6 bases). Here the CDR3 reads CASALGRTGAYEQYF. CDR3 in DNA: TGTGCCAGCGCCTTGGGAAGGACGGGAGCCTACGAGCAGTACTTC.